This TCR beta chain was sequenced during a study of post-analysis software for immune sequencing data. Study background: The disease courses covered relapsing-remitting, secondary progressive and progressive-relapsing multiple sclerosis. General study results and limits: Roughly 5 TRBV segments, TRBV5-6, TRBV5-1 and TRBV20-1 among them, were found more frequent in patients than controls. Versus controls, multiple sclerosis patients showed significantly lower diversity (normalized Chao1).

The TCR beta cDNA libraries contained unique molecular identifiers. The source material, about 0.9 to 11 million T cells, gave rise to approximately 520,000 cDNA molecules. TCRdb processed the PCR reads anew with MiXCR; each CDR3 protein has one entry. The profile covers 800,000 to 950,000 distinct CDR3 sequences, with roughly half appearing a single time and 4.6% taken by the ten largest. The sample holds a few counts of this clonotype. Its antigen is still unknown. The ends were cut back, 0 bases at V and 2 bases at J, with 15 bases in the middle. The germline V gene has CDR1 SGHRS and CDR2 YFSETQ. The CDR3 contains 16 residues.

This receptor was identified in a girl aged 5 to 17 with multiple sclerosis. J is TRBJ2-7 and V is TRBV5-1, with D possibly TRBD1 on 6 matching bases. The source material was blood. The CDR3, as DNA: TGCGCCAGCAGCTTGGCCTTGGGGGCCTCTACCTACGAGCAGTACTTC. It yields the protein CASSLALGASTYEQYF.